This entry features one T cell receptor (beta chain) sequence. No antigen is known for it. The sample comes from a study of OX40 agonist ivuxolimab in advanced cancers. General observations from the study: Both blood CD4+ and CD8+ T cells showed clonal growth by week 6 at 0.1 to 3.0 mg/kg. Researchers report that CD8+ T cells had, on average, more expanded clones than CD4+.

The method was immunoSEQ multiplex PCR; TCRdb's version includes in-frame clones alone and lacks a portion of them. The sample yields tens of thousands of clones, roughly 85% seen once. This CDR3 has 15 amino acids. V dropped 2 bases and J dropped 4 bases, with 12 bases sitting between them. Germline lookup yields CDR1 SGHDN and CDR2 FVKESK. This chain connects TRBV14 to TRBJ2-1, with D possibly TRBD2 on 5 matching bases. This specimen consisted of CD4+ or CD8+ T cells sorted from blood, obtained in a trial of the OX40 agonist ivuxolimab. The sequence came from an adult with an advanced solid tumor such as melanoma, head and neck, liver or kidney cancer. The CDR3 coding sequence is TGTGCCAGCAGCCAAATGGGAGACCAATACAATGAGCAGTTCTTC. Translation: CASSQMGDQYNEQFF.